A selection of T cell receptor beta chains follows, all from one sample in a study of control samples from healthy donors and cancer patients. The data were produced by immunoSEQ multiplex PCR, yet TCRdb's version contains in-frame clones alone and is incomplete. Of 79,000 or so clones in the sample, less than 90% were seen once. Sequencing used PBMCs. These receptors were collected from a woman between 50 and 59 years old with colorectal cancer. CDR3s include the opening cysteine and the closing phenylalanine or tryptophan. D genes are given only for firm matches. For some rows the clone size is stated as once, few or many, or as a class when expanded; others skip it.

TRBJ2-6 | 18 | - | - | TRBV10-1 | TGCGCCAGCAGTCCAGGATGGTCCGGCAACTCTGGGGCCAACGTCCTGACTTTC | CASSPGWSGNSGANVLTF
TRBJ2-5 | 12 | - | - | TRBV15 | TGTGCCACCAGCAGAGACGTAGCGAGCCAGTACTTC | CATSRDVASQYF
TRBJ1-2 | 14 | - | - | TRBV6-5 | TGTGCCAGCCATGGCACCCAGGGATTCTATGGCTACACCTTC | CASHGTQGFYGYTF
TRBJ2-1 | 15 | - | - | TRBV10-1 | TGCGCCAGCAGTGAAGGGGGATTACCCGGGGGTGAGCAGTTCTTC | CASSEGGLPGGEQFF
TRBJ1-1 | 15 | TRBD1 | - | TRBV15 | TGTGCCACCAGCAGAGAGACAGGGGCGAACACTGAAGCTTTCTTT | CATSRETGANTEAFF
TRBJ1-3 | 13 | - | - | TRBV30 | TGTGCCAGTACGGGGGTCTCTGGAAACACCATATATTTT | CASTGVSGNTIYF
TRBJ2-3 | 15 | - | - | TRBV6-5 | TGTGCCAGCACCAGAGGAGGGTACAGGGCAGATACGCAGTATTTT | CASTRGGYRADTQYF
TRBJ2-2 | 13 | - | - | TRBV28 | TGTGCCAGCAGCCGGGACGGCACCGGGGAGCTGTTTTTT | CASSRDGTGELFF
TRBJ2-3 | 17 | TRBD1 | - | TRBV5-1 | TGCGCCAGCAGCTTGGCGGCCGGGACAGGGCGCACAGATACGCAGTATTTT | CASSLAAGTGRTDTQYF
TRBJ2-5 | 13 | - | - | TRBV27 | TGTGCCAGCAGTTCACAGGGTAAAGAGACCCAGTACTTC | CASSSQGKETQYF
TRBJ1-5 | 17 | TRBD1 | - | TRBV6-2/TRBV6-3 | TGTGCCAGCAGTTTACGGGGACAGACCTATAGCAATCAGCCCCAGCATTTT | CASSLRGQTYSNQPQHF
TRBJ1-6 | 14 | - | - | TRBV19 | TGTGCCAGTAGTATCGTTAGGGGAAATTCACCCCTCCACTTT | CASSIVRGNSPLHF
TRBJ2-3 | 13 | - | - | TRBV9 | TGTGCCAGCAGCGTAGGAAGTGCAGATACGCAGTATTTT | CASSVGSADTQYF
TRBJ2-2 | 16 | TRBD1 | - | TRBV24-1 | TGTGCCACCAGTGATTTTGGACAGGGGGGCACCGGGGAGCTGTTTTTT | CATSDFGQGGTGELFF
TRBJ1-2 | 13 | - | few | TRBV5-1 | TGCGCCAGCAGCTCGACGGAGAACTATGGCTACACCTTC | CASSSTENYGYTF
TRBJ1-6 | 15 | - | - | TRBV4-3 | TGCGCCAGCAGCCAAGGGCGAGGGGCGCGTTCACCCCTCCACTTT | CASSQGRGARSPLHF
TRBJ1-1 | 14 | - | - | TRBV12-5 | TGTGCTAGTGGTTTGGCAGCCTTGAACACTGAAGCTTTCTTT | CASGLAALNTEAFF
TRBJ1-5 | 15 | - | - | TRBV19 | TGTGCCAGTACCCCGAGACACCTTAGCAATCAGCCCCAGCATTTT | CASTPRHLSNQPQHF
TRBJ2-5 | 15 | TRBD1 | - | TRBV7-9 | TGTGCCAGCAGCTACCGGGACAGGGACCAAGAGACCCAGTACTTC | CASSYRDRDQETQYF
TRBJ1-5 | 14 | - | - | TRBV6-6 | TGTGCCAGCAGTACGACCAATAGCAATCAGCCCCAGCATTTT | CASSTTNSNQPQHF
TRBJ2-5 | 14 | - | - | TRBV11-1 | TGTGCCAGCAGCTTAGGGGAGTCGGGGTCCCGGGCGTACTTC | CASSLGESGSRAYF
TRBJ2-3 | 16 | - | - | TRBV7-8 | TGTGCCAGCAGCTTTAGTTGGCCACCAACCACAGATACGCAGTATTTT | CASSFSWPPTTDTQYF
TRBJ1-1 | 12 | - | once | TRBV30 | TGTGCCTGCCCGGCAGGAGACACTGAAGCTTTCTTT | CACPAGDTEAFF
TRBJ2-1 | 15 | - | - | TRBV7-2 | TGTGCCAGCAGCTTAGGGGGTCCACCGGGCAATGAGCAGTTCTTC | CASSLGGPPGNEQFF
TRBJ2-5 | 16 | - | - | TRBV3-1/TRBV3-2 | TGTGCCAGCAGCAACAGGGAAAGCGGGTACCAAGAGACCCAGTACTTC | CASSNRESGYQETQYF
TRBJ2-3 | 13 | - | - | TRBV7-2 | TGTGCCAGCAGGCGCGGGACCACAGATACGCAGTATTTT | CASRRGTTDTQYF
TRBJ2-1 | 14 | TRBD1 | once | TRBV6-4 | TGTGCCACCCGGCCGGACAGGGGCCTAAATGAGCAGTTCTTC | CATRPDRGLNEQFF
TRBJ2-2 | 14 | - | - | TRBV7-2 | TGTGCCAGCAGCTTAATCGGAGGCCCCGGGGAGCTGTTTTTT | CASSLIGGPGELFF
TRBJ1-4 | 15 | - | - | TRBV11-2 | TGTGCCAGCAGCTCTAACAGGGAGCCTAATGAAAAACTGTTTTTT | CASSSNREPNEKLFF
TRBJ1-3 | 19 | - | once | TRBV9 | TGTGCCAGCAGCGTGACCCTTAACTCGCGATTAGGCTCTGGAAACACCATATATTTT | CASSVTLNSRLGSGNTIYF
TRBJ1-4 | 17 | TRBD1 | - | TRBV19 | TGTGCCAGTAGTATAGGGGACAGGGGTAATGGTTTGGAAAAACTGTTTTTT | CASSIGDRGNGLEKLFF
TRBJ1-1 | 14 | - | - | TRBV6-5 | TGTGCCAGCGGCAATCACGGGACTGGGACTGAAGCTTTCTTT | CASGNHGTGTEAFF